The 23 T cell receptor beta chains below come from one sample, sequenced in a study of blood T cell repertoires in COVID-19. The repertoire was sequenced with immunoSEQ multiplex PCR; TCRdb's copy has only in-frame clones and lacks some. The sample shows around 260,000 clones, around 84% of them seen only once. The sequencing sample was made of peripheral blood. The receptors come from a woman aged 60-75 years with COVID-19, enrolled during active disease.

The J gene is TRBJ1-1, the V gene TRBV12-5, with D possibly being TRBD1 (5 bases). The germline V and J ends were trimmed by 2 bases and 1 base, with 14 bases remaining between them. CDR3 length: 16 residues. Germline V CDR1 and CDR2: LGHNT, FRNRAP. As DNA, the CDR3 is TGTGCTAGTGGTTTGCCACGGGGGGGAGGGAACACTGAAGCTTTCTTT. Translating gives CASGLPRGGGNTEAFF.

This chain joins TRBV13 and TRBJ1-2, with 11 bases that match TRBD1. The V and J ends lost 6 bases and 7 bases, in that order; junction bases with no gene match: 7. The CDR3 is made up of 14 amino acids. Germline CDR1 and CDR2: PRHDT and FYEKMQ (reference sequence). Here the CDR3 reads CASREAGTGGGYTF. CDR3 nucleotide sequence: TGTGCCAGCAGAGAAGCCGGGACAGGGGGTGGCTACACCTTC.

The rearrangement links TRBV10-3 to TRBJ2-5, with D possibly TRBD1 on 5 matching bases. V lost 1 base to trimming and J lost 2 bases, with 8 bases between them. CDR3 length equals 14 residues. Germline assignment: CDR1 ENHRY and CDR2 SYGVKD. CDR3 sequence reads: CAISEFQGQETQYF. The CDR3 DNA is TGTGCCATCAGTGAGTTCCAGGGACAAGAGACCCAGTACTTC.

This chain connects TRBV9 to TRBJ1-2; D is undetermined. Trimming cost V 4 bases and J 8 bases, with 15 bases left between them. The CDR3 loop spans 13 amino acids. Germline-derived CDR1 and CDR2 are SGDLS and YYNGEE. The CDR3 region is CASSLTRGGGYTF. CDR3 nucleotide sequence: TGTGCCAGCAGCTTGACCCGGGGTGGCGGCTACACCTTC.

This clone appeared a single time. The gene calls are TRBV28 and TRBJ2-7; 8 bases line up with TRBD1. Trimming removed 5 bases from V and 5 bases from J; junction bases left unmatched: 11. CDR1 and CDR2 from the germline V gene are MDHEN and SYDVKM. This CDR3 is 15 amino acids long. The CDR3 coding sequence is TGTGCCAGCAGTCCCTCCGGAACAGGGGGACACGAGCAGTACTTC. As protein: CASSPSGTGGHEQYF.

V and J are TRBV9 and TRBJ2-1; D may be TRBD2 (6 bases). The V and J ends lost 0 bases and 10 bases respectively, with 11 bases between them. The CDR3 has 13 amino acids. CDR1 and CDR2 (germline): SGDLS, YYNGEE. CDR3 DNA: TGTGCCAGCAGCGTAGTGTCGGGAGTCGAGCAGTTCTTC. Translated: CASSVVSGVEQFF.

The gene calls are TRBV19 and TRBJ2-5, with 10 nucleotides matching TRBD1. Germline V gene data show CDR1 as LNHDA and CDR2 as SQIVND (reference sequence). V lost 3 bases, J lost 5 bases, and 6 bases stayed unmatched. This CDR3 region has 15 residues. DNA for the CDR3: TGTGCCAGTAGTATTTCCGGGACAGGGGTGGAGACCCAGTACTTC. This encodes CASSISGTGVETQYF.

This chain connects TRBV14 to TRBJ1-1; D might be TRBD1 (6 bases). The CDR3 sequence is 15 residues long. Looked up from germline, CDR1 is SGHDN and CDR2 is FVKESK. V was cut by 4 bases and J by 0 bases, with 12 bases left in between. As DNA, the CDR3 is TGTGCCAGCAGCCGGGGGGGGGCTCTGAACACTGAAGCTTTCTTT. It codes for CASSRGGALNTEAFF.

The chain links TRBV14 to TRBJ1-4; unclear D gene. The CDR3 has 15 residues. Per the germline V gene, CDR1 is SGHDN and CDR2 is FVKESK. The ends were cut back, 4 bases at V and 3 bases at J, with 12 bases in the middle. In nucleotides, the CDR3 is TGTGCCAGCAGCCGTAACGGGGTCCCTAATGAAAAACTGTTTTTT. Translated, it gives CASSRNGVPNEKLFF.

A few counts support this clone. CDR3 amino acids: CASSAGQGRRKTQYF. CDR3 bases: TGTGCCAGCAGCGCCGGACAGGGAAGGCGAAAGACCCAGTACTTC. The chain combines TRBV14 with TRBJ2-5; 8 bases fit TRBD1. Germline loops: CDR1 SGHDN, CDR2 FVKESK. Trimming cost V 5 bases and J 6 bases; bases outside gene matches: 11. This CDR3 has 15 amino acids.

The table lists this clone with a few counts. The chain joins TRBV28 to TRBJ1-2; D perhaps matches TRBD1 (5 bases). Trimming took off 8 bases at V and 5 bases at J, with 12 bases between the two ends. Germline CDR1 is MDHEN and CDR2 is SYDVKM. The CDR3 sequence is 12 residues long. This chain's CDR3 is CASGSPGYGYTF. In nucleotides, the CDR3 is TGTGCCAGCGGAAGTCCAGGGTATGGCTACACCTTC.

The J gene is TRBJ1-6, the V gene TRBV5-1; a possible D gene is TRBD1 (6 bases). The germline V and J ends were trimmed by 4 bases and 9 bases, with 17 bases remaining between them. The length of the CDR3 is 15 residues. Germline assignment: CDR1 SGHRS and CDR2 YFSETQ. The CDR3 region has the DNA TGCGCCAGCAGCCCGAGGACAGCGGGGGGTTCACCCCTCCACTTT. Amino acids: CASSPRTAGGSPLHF. Full variable domain (missing parts from reference TRBV5-1 and TRBJ1-6): KAGVTQTPRYLIKTRGQQVTLSCSPISGHRSVSWYQQTPGQGLQFLFEYFSETQRNKGNFPGRFSGRQFSNSRSEMNVSTLELGDSALYLCASSPRTAGGSPLHFGNGTRLTVT.

The V gene is TRBV28, the J gene TRBJ2-2; tentative D call: TRBD1 (6 bases). Germline loops: CDR1 MDHEN, CDR2 SYDVKM. The CDR3 is 14 residues long. The V gene lost 11 bases and the J gene lost 3 bases, with 16 bases spanning the gap. This CDR3 reads CAHSPTGHTGELFF. The CDR3, as DNA: TGTGCCCACTCCCCGACAGGTCACACCGGGGAGCTGTTTTTT.

This chain uses TRBV7-6 with TRBJ1-5; 8 nucleotides align to TRBD1. The CDR3 extends over 14 amino acids. CDR1 is SGHVS and CDR2 is FNYEAQ in the germline V gene. J lost 7 bases, V lost 3 bases, and 5 bases had no gene match. The CDR3 DNA reads TGTGCCAGCAGCTTGGACAGGGCGGGGCAGCCCCAGCATTTT. Protein: CASSLDRAGQPQHF.

The V gene is TRBV5-8, the J gene TRBJ1-5; TRBD1 agrees at 10 bases. Germline V lookup: CDR1 SGHTS, CDR2 YDEGEE. The CDR3 spans 13 residues. Unmatched junction bases numbered 4, after V lost 4 bases and J lost 9 bases. This CDR3 reads CASSLTGGRPQHF. The CDR3 nucleotides are TGTGCCAGCAGCCTGACAGGGGGCCGGCCCCAGCATTTT.

The V gene is TRBV28, the J gene TRBJ1-1, with D uncertain. The CDR3 spans 15 residues. CDR1 is MDHEN, CDR2 SYDVKM, per germline. V lost 3 bases and J lost 5, with 16 bases in between. This CDR3 is CASSLVGFLSTEAFF. As DNA, the CDR3 is TGTGCCAGCAGTTTGGTGGGCTTCCTGAGTACTGAAGCTTTCTTT.

This sequence joins TRBV28 and TRBJ2-2; 8 nucleotides line up with TRBD2. With 3 bases clipped from V and 5 bases from J, the junction kept 5 bases outside the gene matches. CDR3 length: 15 amino acids. The V gene's germline CDR1 is MDHEN and CDR2 SYDVKM. The chain's CDR3 is CASSLPAGGTGELFF. DNA of the CDR3: TGTGCCAGCAGTTTGCCCGCGGGAGGAACCGGGGAGCTGTTTTTT. The whole variable domain, filled in from reference TRBV28 and TRBJ2-2, reads DVKVTQSSRYLVKRTGEKVFLECVQDMDHENMFWYRQDPGLGLRLIYFSYDVKMKEKGDIPEGYSVSREKKERFSLILESASTNQTSMYLCASSLPAGGTGELFFGEGSRLTVL.

The V gene is TRBV6-2 or TRBV6-3, the J gene TRBJ2-1; TRBD2 matches 9 bases. Trimming cost V 6 bases and J 8 bases; bases outside gene matches: 11. In germline, CDR1 is MNHEY, CDR2 SVGEGT. The CDR3 extends over 15 amino acids. The CDR3 DNA reads as TGTGCCAGCAGCACCCGACTAGCGGTTCTGGATGAGCAGTTCTTC. The encoded protein is CASSTRLAVLDEQFF.

The genes are TRBV28 and TRBJ1-2; 8 bases are a match to TRBD1. This CDR3 contains 13 residues. V trimming: 6 bases; J trimming: 7 bases; junction bases outside the gene matches: 7. Germline CDR1 MDHEN, CDR2 SYDVKM. The CDR3 here is CASRDRAGLGYTF. The CDR3 DNA reads as TGTGCCAGCAGGGACAGGGCCGGCCTTGGCTACACCTTC.

This clone was recorded at least ten times. J is TRBJ1-1 and V is TRBV6-2 or TRBV6-3; the D gene is possibly TRBD1 (5 bases). Germline V gives CDR1 MNHEY, CDR2 SVGEGT. The CDR3 runs to 13 residues. The ends were cut back, 0 bases at V and 11 bases at J, with 13 bases in the middle. The CDR3 here is CASSYSTAAWAFF. CDR3 nucleotides: TGTGCCAGCAGTTACTCGACAGCCGCGTGGGCTTTCTTT.

The genes are TRBV15 and TRBJ1-2, with 8 bases aligning to TRBD1. Losses at the gene ends were 0 bases for V and 0 bases for J; bases not matched to a gene: 3. Per the germline V gene, CDR1 is LNHNV and CDR2 is YYDKDF (reference sequence). The CDR3 spans 16 residues. The CDR3 spells CATSRDGTGTNYGYTF. CDR3 DNA sequence: TGTGCCACCAGCAGAGATGGGACAGGCACTAACTATGGCTACACCTTC.

The chain carries TRBV6-5 and TRBJ1-2, with D possibly matching TRBD1 (6 bases). The CDR3 is 13 amino acids. CDR1 and CDR2 from the germline V gene are MNHEY and SVGAGI. V was trimmed by 0 bases and J by 8 bases, leaving 10 bases between them. This CDR3 is CASSYSAGAGYTF. The CDR3 DNA reads TGTGCCAGCAGTTACTCTGCAGGGGCAGGCTACACCTTC.

The V gene is TRBV28, the J gene TRBJ2-5, with 8 positions matching TRBD1. Per germline, CDR1 MDHEN and CDR2 SYDVKM. The CDR3 is 13 amino acids. The J segment lost 2 bases and the V segment lost 9 bases, leaving 5 bases of the junction unmatched. CDR3 coding DNA: TGTGCCAGTCCCAGGACAGGGCAAGAGACCCAGTACTTC. Its protein product is CASPRTGQETQYF.